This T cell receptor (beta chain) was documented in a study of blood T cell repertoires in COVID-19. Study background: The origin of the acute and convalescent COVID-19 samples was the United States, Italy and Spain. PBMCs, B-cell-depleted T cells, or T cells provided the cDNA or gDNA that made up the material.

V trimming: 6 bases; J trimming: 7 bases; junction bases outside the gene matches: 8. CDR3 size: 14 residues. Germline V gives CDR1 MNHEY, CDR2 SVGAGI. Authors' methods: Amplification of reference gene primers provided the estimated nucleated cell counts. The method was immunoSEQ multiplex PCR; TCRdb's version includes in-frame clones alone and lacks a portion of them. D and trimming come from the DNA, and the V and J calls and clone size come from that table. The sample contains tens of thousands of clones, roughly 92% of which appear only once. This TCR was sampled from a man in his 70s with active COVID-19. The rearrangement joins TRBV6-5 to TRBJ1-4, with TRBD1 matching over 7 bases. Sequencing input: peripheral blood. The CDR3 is CASRTRQGSEKLFF. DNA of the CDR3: TGTGCCAGCAGGACGAGACAGGGTAGTGAAAAACTGTTTTTT.